The clone carrying this TCR beta chain has just a few counts. The sample comes from a study of shared clonotypes between healthy human individuals. The assay was immunoSEQ multiplex PCR, and TCRdb's table has in-frame clones only and misses some. The sample shows around 700,000 clones, around 67% of them seen only once. The germline V gene has CDR1 SQVTM and CDR2 ANQGSEA. V was shortened by 4 bases and J by 1 base, with 10 bases between the two germline ends. The CDR3 loop spans 13 amino acids. This receptor was obtained from a woman aged 25 to 45 in good health. Sequencing used memory CD4+ T cells sorted from blood. Subset described: CD45RA-negative fraction. The V call is TRBV29-1, the J call TRBJ1-2; D is unresolved. The CDR3 nucleotides are TGCAGCGTTGCATTGCGGAGTAACTATGGCTACACCTTC. Amino acid sequence: CSVALRSNYGYTF.